Below are 25 T cell receptor beta chains sequenced from a single sample in a study of T cell changes during pregnancy in multiple sclerosis. Produced via immunoSEQ multiplex PCR; TCRdb's table is partial and in-frame only. Of tens of thousands of clones listed, roughly nine tenths are singletons. The source was peripheral blood, collected before pregnancy. The source of these receptors is a female donor with multiple sclerosis, enrolled in a pregnancy study.

V and J are TRBV21-1 and TRBJ2-7; the table assigns TRBD1, which was not confirmed against the DNA. TRBV21-1 is described as a pseudogene. The CDR3 loop spans 13 amino acids. CDR3 protein: CASRWDSSYEQYF. For the CDR3, the DNA is TGTGCCAGCAGGTGGGACAGTTCCTACGAGCAGTACTTC.

The chain has TRBV18 and TRBJ2-5; weak D call: TRBD2 (5 bases). The V gene's germline CDR1 is KGHSH and CDR2 LQKENI. There are 12 residues in the CDR3. Trimming shortened V by 1 base and J by 5 bases, and 5 bases separated the two germline ends. CDR3 DNA: TGTGCCAGCTCACCACGGAGGGAGACCCAGTACTTC. Encoded protein: CASSPRRETQYF. Full variable domain (rest looked up from reference TRBV18 and TRBJ2-5): NAGVMQNPRHLVRRRGQEARLRCSPMKGHSHVYWYRQLPEEGLKFMVYLQKENIIDESGMPKERFSAEFPKEGPSILRIQQVVRGDSAAYFCASSPRRETQYFGPGTRLLVL.

The chain links TRBV6-1 to TRBJ1-1, with D hard to call. V was cut by 2 bases and J by 8 bases, with 24 bases left in between. Germline lookup yields CDR1 MNHNS and CDR2 SASEGT. The CDR3 has 17 residues. CDR3 coding DNA: TGTGCCAGCAGTGAAAGGTGGGAGGTACTTAACAAGGGAGAAGCTTTCTTT. This codes for CASSERWEVLNKGEAFF.

V and J are TRBV5-4 and TRBJ2-7; 10 bases agree with TRBD1. The junction had 3 bases not matched to a gene; V was cut back by 4 bases and J by 2 bases. Germline V lookup: CDR1 SGHNT, CDR2 YYREEE (reference sequence). The CDR3 is made up of 14 amino acids. The CDR3, as DNA: TGTGCCAGCAGCCGAGGACAGGGGGCCTACGAGCAGTACTTC. This encodes CASSRGQGAYEQYF.

J is TRBJ2-7 and V is TRBV5-6; maybe TRBD1 (6 bases). CDR3 length: 16 residues. Between the trimmed V and J ends, which lost 0 bases and 9 bases, there was a span of 22 bases. CDR1 and CDR2 (germline): SGHDT, YYEEEE. The CDR3 region has the DNA TGTGCCAGCAGCTTGGATAGGGGTGGGGGCTTGGCGTGGCAGTACTTC. Its translation is CASSLDRGGGLAWQYF. The whole variable domain, filled in from reference TRBV5-6 and TRBJ2-7, reads DAGVTQSPTHLIKTRGQQVTLRCSPKSGHDTVSWYQQALGQGPQFIFQYYEEEERQRGNFPDRFSGHQFPNYSSELNVNALLLGDSALYLCASSLDRGGGLAWQYFGPGTRLTVT.

This clone has only one observation. This chain links TRBV7-3 with TRBJ1-1; weak D call: TRBD1 (5 bases). V lost 4 bases and J lost 1, with 7 bases in between. This CDR3 has 13 amino acids. Germline V CDR1 and CDR2: SGHTA, FQGTGA. The CDR3 nucleotides read TGTGCCAGCAGCTCCGGGGGGAACACTGAAGCTTTCTTT. Translating gives CASSSGGNTEAFF.

This clone has only a few counts. J is TRBJ2-7 and V is TRBV4-2; D is perhaps TRBD1 (6 bases). Germline V gene data show CDR1 as LGHNA and CDR2 as YNFKEQ. The CDR3 has 13 amino acids. V was cut by 2 bases and J by 3 bases, with 8 bases left in between. The CDR3, as DNA: TGTGCCAGCAGCCAACGGACAGACTACGAGCAGTACTTC. Its translation: CASSQRTDYEQYF.

The rearrangement uses TRBV6-5 and TRBJ1-1; D remains unclear. The V gene lost 7 bases and the J gene lost 1 base, with 13 bases spanning the gap. This CDR3 is 14 amino acids long. Per germline, CDR1 MNHEY and CDR2 SVGAGI. The CDR3 bases are TGTGCCAGCACCCCGAAGTGGAGGAACACTGAAGCTTTCTTT. Translation: CASTPKWRNTEAFF.

V usage is TRBV27 and J usage is TRBJ1-6; D gene uncertain. This CDR3 is 15 amino acids long. CDR1 is MNHEY, CDR2 SMNVEV, per germline (reference sequence). Trimming removed 4 bases from V and 10 bases from J, with 17 bases in between. The CDR3 sequence: CASSSDPRGWSPLHF. Written as DNA, the CDR3 is TGTGCCAGCAGTTCAGACCCGAGAGGGTGGTCACCCCTCCACTTT.

The rearrangement joins TRBV19 to TRBJ2-3; 10 bases map to TRBD2. The CDR3 has 17 residues. Germline V gives CDR1 LNHDA, CDR2 SQIVND (reference sequence). V trimming: 2 bases; J trimming: 1 base; junction bases outside the gene matches: 6. CDR3 in amino acids: CASSIMRLAGGTDTQYF. The CDR3 nucleotides read TGTGCCAGTAGTATAATGCGGCTAGCGGGGGGCACAGATACGCAGTATTTT.

The chain links TRBV27 to TRBJ2-3; perhaps TRBD2 as D (5 bases). Germline V lookup: CDR1 MNHEY, CDR2 SMNVEV (reference sequence). V was cut by 4 bases and J by 4 bases, with 15 bases left in between. The CDR3 is 15 residues long. The CDR3 protein is CASSSAGLSADTQYF. The CDR3 bases are TGTGCCAGCAGTTCGGCCGGACTTAGCGCAGATACGCAGTATTTT.

V and J are TRBV18 and TRBJ1-5; TRBD1 is a possible D gene (5 bases). The CDR3 is 15 amino acids. V was pared by 1 base and J by 0 bases, with 7 bases between. CDR1 and CDR2 from the germline V gene are KGHSH and LQKENI. The CDR3 nucleotides read TGTGCCAGCTCACCACGACAGATTAGCAATCAGCCCCAGCATTTT. Its translation: CASSPRQISNQPQHF.

This chain uses TRBV6-5 with TRBJ1-2, with 7 bases matching TRBD1. This CDR3 region has 12 residues. Germline CDR1 and CDR2: MNHEY and SVGAGI. Unmatched junction bases numbered 2, after V lost 6 bases and J lost 4 bases. CDR3 sequence reads: CASSWDSYGYTF. DNA of the CDR3: TGTGCCAGCAGCTGGGACAGCTATGGCTACACCTTC.

This clone was observed once. The chain links TRBV7-9 to TRBJ1-1; D not resolved. V shed 5 bases and J shed 6 bases, with 7 bases lying between them. Germline V gene data show CDR1 as SEHNR and CDR2 as FQNEAQ (reference sequence). There are 11 residues in the CDR3. In DNA form, the CDR3 reads TGTGCCAGCAGCGTCGGTCCTGAAGCTTTCTTT. Translation gives CASSVGPEAFF.

The V call is TRBV10-3, the J call TRBJ2-1, with 9 nucleotides matching TRBD1. Germline V gene sequence: CDR1 ENHRY, CDR2 SYGVKD. This CDR3 spans 12 amino acids. Trimming removed 8 bases from V and 15 bases from J; junction bases left unmatched: 11. Written as DNA, the CDR3 is TGTGCCATCGGGGAAAGGGGACAGGGCACGTTCTTC. Protein product: CAIGERGQGTFF.

This rearrangement joins TRBV29-1 to TRBJ2-7; D ambiguous. The CDR3 sequence is 12 residues long. The V end lost 4 bases, the J end lost 2 bases, and 9 bases lay between the germline ends. Germline assignment: CDR1 SQVTM and CDR2 ANQGSEA. The CDR3: CSVVRPPYEQYF. The CDR3 DNA sequence: TGCAGCGTTGTCAGGCCGCCCTACGAGCAGTACTTC.

The V and J genes are TRBV5-4 and TRBJ2-3; possible D gene TRBD2, 7 bases. Germline lookup yields CDR1 SGHNT and CDR2 YYREEE (reference sequence). Trimming removed 4 bases at V and 4 bases at J, with 16 bases between. This CDR3 comprises 15 residues. The CDR3 sequence: CASSPGAGGPDTQYF. In DNA form, the CDR3 reads TGTGCCAGCAGCCCCGGTGCCGGGGGGCCAGATACGCAGTATTTT.

The V gene is TRBV9, the J gene TRBJ2-1, with D maybe TRBD2 (6 bases). V dropped 2 bases and J dropped 2 bases, with 20 bases sitting between them. Per the germline V gene, CDR1 is SGDLS and CDR2 is YYNGEE. The CDR3 runs to 18 residues. CDR3 protein: CASSVRAGLVAAYNEQFF. CDR3 bases: TGTGCCAGCAGCGTGAGGGCGGGGCTGGTTGCGGCCTACAATGAGCAGTTCTTC.

This chain uses TRBV7-8 with TRBJ1-1; no definite D call. The length of the CDR3 is 12 residues. Germline loops: CDR1 SGHVS, CDR2 FQNEAQ. V was cut by 3 bases and J by 5 bases, with 7 bases left in between. The CDR3 nucleotides are TGTGCCAGCAGCTTCCGGTTGACTGAAGCTTTCTTT. Translating gives CASSFRLTEAFF.

The V call is TRBV5-4, the J call TRBJ2-7, with TRBD1 matching over 8 bases. Looked up from germline, CDR1 is SGHNT and CDR2 is YYREEE (reference sequence). The length of the CDR3 is 16 residues. V dropped 4 bases and J dropped 2; count of bases not matched to a gene: 11. The CDR3 loop reads CASSRSLGQGAYEQYF. CDR3 DNA sequence: TGTGCCAGCAGCCGGTCTCTTGGACAGGGAGCCTACGAGCAGTACTTC. Full variable domain (rest looked up from reference TRBV5-4 and TRBJ2-7): ETGVTQSPTHLIKTRGQQVTLRCSSQSGHNTVSWYQQALGQGPQFIFQYYREEENGRGNFPPRFSGLQFPNYSSELNVNALELDDSALYLCASSRSLGQGAYEQYFGPGTRLTVT.

J is TRBJ1-2 and V is TRBV13; maybe TRBD1 (5 bases). The CDR3 runs to 15 residues. Germline V gives CDR1 PRHDT, CDR2 FYEKMQ (reference sequence). V was trimmed by 2 bases and J by 0 bases, leaving 10 bases between them. This CDR3 is CASSLRGSPNYGYTF. DNA for the CDR3: TGTGCCAGCAGCTTAAGGGGCAGCCCTAACTATGGCTACACCTTC.

This chain uses TRBV27 with TRBJ2-1; 10 positions match TRBD2. CDR1 is MNHEY and CDR2 is SMNVEV in the germline V gene (reference sequence). The V gene end was trimmed by 5 bases and the J gene end by 8 bases; junction bases not matched to a gene: 9. The CDR3 runs to 15 residues. The CDR3 sequence is CASSRSTSGFYEQFF. Here the CDR3 DNA reads TGTGCCAGCAGTCGCTCGACTAGCGGGTTTTATGAGCAGTTCTTC.

V gene TRBV7-2 combines with J gene TRBJ2-7; TRBD1 agrees at 10 bases. V was pared by 4 bases and J by 2 bases, with 5 bases of the junction left unmatched. Germline V lookup: CDR1 SGHTA, CDR2 FQGNSA. This CDR3 is 15 amino acids long. The CDR3 DNA reads as TGTGCCAGCAGCTGGCAGGGACAGGGGACCTACGAGCAGTACTTC. Protein sequence: CASSWQGQGTYEQYF.

This clone showed up just once. The gene calls are TRBV5-5 and TRBJ1-5; perhaps TRBD1 as D (5 bases). V was cut by 0 bases and J by 2 bases, with 9 bases left in between. Germline CDR1 SGHKS, CDR2 YYEKEE (reference sequence). The CDR3 is 15 residues long. CDR3 DNA: TGTGCCAGCAGCTTGGTGACGGGGGGCAATCAGCCCCAGCATTTT. Its translation: CASSLVTGGNQPQHF.

The rearrangement links TRBV19 to TRBJ2-4; tentatively, D is TRBD2 (6 bases). Germline CDR1 LNHDA, CDR2 SQIVND (reference sequence). V shed 0 bases and J shed 7 bases, with 10 bases lying between them. The CDR3 is 14 amino acids. The CDR3 DNA follows: TGTGCCAGTAGTATAGATGGAGGGCCGAACATTCAGTACTTC. Encoded protein: CASSIDGGPNIQYF. The full variable domain, in which reference TRBV19 and TRBJ2-4 provide the parts outside the CDR3, is DGGITQSPKYLFRKEGQNVTLSCEQNLNHDAMYWYRQDPGQGLRLIYYSQIVNDFQKGDIAEGYSVSREKKESFPLTVTSAQKNPTAFYLCASSIDGGPNIQYFGAGTRLSVL.